Below, 20 T cell receptor beta chains from the same sample are listed, as sequenced in a study of blood T cell repertoires in COVID-19. The protocol was immunoSEQ multiplex PCR, while the TCRdb copy is restricted to in-frame clones and leaves out a portion. The sample has 250,000 to 400,000 clones; roughly 90% are singletons. Material for sequencing was peripheral blood. These receptors came from a woman aged 25 to 45 with COVID-19, enrolled during active disease.

V gene TRBV5-1 combines with J gene TRBJ1-4; TRBD1 is a possible D gene (6 bases). The CDR3 is 16 residues long. Germline V gives CDR1 SGHRS, CDR2 YFSETQ. V shed 3 bases and J shed 8 bases, with 20 bases lying between them. CDR3 sequence (DNA): TGCGCCAGCAGCTATGCGACCGTTGCTGGGGGCGAAAAACTGTTTTTT. It translates to CASSYATVAGGEKLFF.

This clone was detected once. The chain is built from TRBV3-1 (or the pseudogene TRBV3-2) and TRBJ2-1; 10 nucleotides agree with TRBD2. CDR1 and CDR2 from the germline V gene are LGHDT and YNNKEL (reference sequence). After removal of 2 bases from V and 2 bases from J, the junction contained 6 bases not matched to a gene. The CDR3 is made up of 17 amino acids. This CDR3 is CASSQRTSGTTYNEQFF. CDR3 coding DNA: TGTGCCAGCAGCCAAAGAACTAGCGGGACCACCTACAATGAGCAGTTCTTC.

This chain links TRBV2 with TRBJ2-2; TRBD2 matches 15 bases. The CDR3 is 17 residues long. CDR1 and CDR2 from the germline V gene are SNHLY and FYNNEI. After removal of 6 bases from V and 4 bases from J, the junction contained 6 bases not matched to a gene. CDR3: CASSLGLAGGSTGELFF. CDR3 DNA sequence: TGTGCCAGCAGCCTAGGACTAGCGGGAGGGAGCACCGGGGAGCTGTTTTTT.

V is TRBV29-1 and J is TRBJ1-1; 9 bases match TRBD1. V lost 7 bases, J lost 4 bases, and 10 bases stayed unmatched. Germline CDR1 SQVTM, CDR2 ANQGSEA. This CDR3 comprises 14 residues. The CDR3 bases are TGCAGCGGGGCCCAACAGGGGGCGGCCACTGAAGCTTTCTTT. Translation gives CSGAQQGAATEAFF.

The chain uses TRBV19 and TRBJ2-1; TRBD2 agrees at 10 bases. Trimming cost V 4 bases and J 11 bases; bases outside gene matches: 5. The CDR3 is made up of 13 amino acids. Per germline, CDR1 LNHDA and CDR2 SQIVND (reference sequence). CDR3 residues: CASSSTSGVKQFF. Written as DNA, the CDR3 is TGTGCCAGTAGTAGTACTAGCGGGGTCAAGCAGTTCTTC.

The rearrangement links TRBV19 to TRBJ1-1; perhaps TRBD1 as D (5 bases). In germline, CDR1 is LNHDA, CDR2 SQIVND (reference sequence). The CDR3 totals 16 residues. Trimming shortened V by 3 bases and J by 2 bases, and 16 bases separated the two germline ends. The CDR3 loop is CASSITGRGGNTEAFF. The CDR3 coding sequence is TGTGCCAGTAGTATTACGGGTAGGGGAGGAAACACTGAAGCTTTCTTT.

The V gene is TRBV19, the J gene TRBJ1-1; TRBD1 matches at 7 bases. CDR1 and CDR2 (germline): LNHDA, SQIVND (reference sequence). Germline trimming cut 2 bases from V and 4 bases from J; bases unmatched to any gene: 4. The CDR3 totals 14 residues. The CDR3 sequence is CASSIQGEATEAFF. For the CDR3, the DNA is TGTGCCAGTAGTATACAGGGGGAGGCCACTGAAGCTTTCTTT.

The rearrangement links TRBV19 to TRBJ2-7, with a tentative D call TRBD2 (6 bases). The CDR3 sequence is 14 residues long. The V and J ends lost 7 bases and 0 bases respectively, with 13 bases between them. Germline CDR1 and CDR2: LNHDA and SQIVND (reference sequence). The CDR3 here is CASTVSGNSYEQYF. CDR3 DNA: TGTGCCAGTACCGTTAGCGGAAACTCCTACGAGCAGTACTTC.

This sequence joins TRBV5-1 and TRBJ1-5, with 9 nucleotides matching TRBD1. Germline V gene sequence: CDR1 SGHRS, CDR2 YFSETQ. The trim removed 0 bases at V and 7 bases at J, leaving 8 bases unmatched. The CDR3 sequence is 16 residues long. This CDR3 is CASSLGGTGIGQPQHF. The CDR3 DNA is TGCGCCAGCAGCTTGGGGGGGACAGGGATCGGGCAGCCCCAGCATTTT. Drawing the rest from reference TRBV5-1 and TRBJ1-5, the complete variable domain is KAGVTQTPRYLIKTRGQQVTLSCSPISGHRSVSWYQQTPGQGLQFLFEYFSETQRNKGNFPGRFSGRQFSNSRSEMNVSTLELGDSALYLCASSLGGTGIGQPQHFGDGTRLSIL.

This chain links TRBV3-1 (or the pseudogene TRBV3-2) with TRBJ2-5, with TRBD2 matching over 8 bases. The CDR3 extends over 13 amino acids. CDR1 is LGHDT, CDR2 YNNKEL, per germline (reference sequence). The V segment lost 5 bases and the J segment 5 bases; nucleotides outside the gene matches: 4. CDR3 coding DNA: TGTGCCAGCAGCATTGGACTAGCTGAGACCCAGTACTTC. It specifies CASSIGLAETQYF.

The V call is TRBV5-4, the J call TRBJ2-3; 9 bases line up with TRBD2. Germline CDR1 SGHNT, CDR2 YYREEE (reference sequence). The CDR3 is made up of 16 amino acids. The trim removed 4 bases at V and 4 bases at J, leaving 10 bases unmatched. DNA of the CDR3: TGTGCCAGCAGCCGGACTAGCGTCGGAGGTTCAGATACGCAGTATTTT. Residues: CASSRTSVGGSDTQYF.

The chain couples TRBV5-1 to TRBJ2-2, with D perhaps matching TRBD2 (6 bases). Germline V gene data show CDR1 as SGHRS and CDR2 as YFSETQ. V shed 2 bases and J shed 4 bases, with 12 bases lying between them. The CDR3 is 15 residues long. CDR3 DNA: TGCGCCAGCAGCTTCGGGAGAGATAGCACCGGGGAGCTGTTTTTT. It translates to CASSFGRDSTGELFF. The full variable domain, rest sourced from reference TRBV5-1 and TRBJ2-2, is KAGVTQTPRYLIKTRGQQVTLSCSPISGHRSVSWYQQTPGQGLQFLFEYFSETQRNKGNFPGRFSGRQFSNSRSEMNVSTLELGDSALYLCASSFGRDSTGELFFGEGSRLTVL.

The chain links TRBV18 to TRBJ2-7, with 7 bases that match TRBD1. Germline assignment: CDR1 KGHSH and CDR2 LQKENI. The CDR3 totals 17 residues. V shed 4 bases, J shed 1 base, and the junction held 13 bases outside the gene matches. The CDR3 is CASSQGLSPGQSYEQYF. CDR3 DNA: TGTGCCAGCTCACAGGGCTTATCTCCGGGACAGTCCTACGAGCAGTACTTC.

This clone was seen just once. This chain uses TRBV7-2 with TRBJ2-1; D gene uncertain. In germline, CDR1 is SGHTA, CDR2 FQGNSA. Trimming removed 5 bases at V and 0 bases at J, with 14 bases between. The CDR3 totals 16 residues. CDR3 amino acids: CASSPDISSSYNEQFF. The DNA for the CDR3 is TGTGCCAGCAGCCCTGACATCTCCAGCTCCTACAATGAGCAGTTCTTC.

The chain employs TRBV29-1 and TRBJ1-2, with TRBD1 identical over 8 bases. Germline CDR1 SQVTM, CDR2 ANQGSEA. CDR3 length equals 15 residues. With V trimmed by 6 bases and J by 0 bases, 9 bases remained unmatched. The CDR3 here is CSVSDRGSANYGYTF. In nucleotides, the CDR3 is TGCAGCGTCTCCGACAGGGGATCAGCTAACTATGGCTACACCTTC.

The V and J genes are TRBV19 and TRBJ1-2, with D possibly being TRBD1 (5 bases). Germline values: CDR1 LNHDA, CDR2 SQIVND (reference sequence). V shed 5 bases and J shed 7 bases, with 20 bases lying between them. CDR3 length: 15 residues. The CDR3 DNA follows: TGTGCCAGTAGTGCCGGTGTAGGGGAGGGGCTTGGCTACACCTTC. This sequence encodes CASSAGVGEGLGYTF.

This clone showed up just once. This chain joins TRBV3-1 (or the pseudogene TRBV3-2) and TRBJ2-7; 11 bases agree with TRBD2. Germline V lookup: CDR1 LGHDT, CDR2 YNNKEL (reference sequence). J gave up 3 bases and V 5 bases, and 6 bases lay outside the gene matches. The CDR3 contains 15 residues. CDR3 loop: CASSLGTSGLYEQYF. The CDR3 DNA reads TGTGCCAGCAGCTTAGGGACTAGCGGTCTCTACGAGCAGTACTTC.

This rearrangement joins TRBV6-5 to TRBJ1-2; D gene uncertain. CDR3 size: 14 residues. Germline CDR1 MNHEY, CDR2 SVGAGI. Deletions cut 0 bases from V and 5 bases from J, with 10 bases between. The CDR3 nucleotides are TGTGCCAGCAGTTACTCGCGGTACCAATATGGCTACACCTTC. Its protein product is CASSYSRYQYGYTF.

The J gene is TRBJ2-7, the V gene TRBV5-1; TRBD2 might be the D (6 bases). The CDR3 is 13 amino acids. CDR1 SGHRS and CDR2 YFSETQ come from the germline V gene. V lost 2 bases, J lost 5 bases, and 11 bases lay in between. This CDR3 is CASSFLADNEQYF. The CDR3 DNA sequence: TGCGCCAGCAGCTTTTTAGCGGATAACGAGCAGTACTTC.

This clone was observed a single time. The rearrangement uses TRBV25-1 and TRBJ1-2; D is undetermined. Germline values: CDR1 MGHDK, CDR2 SYGVNS. The V end lost 3 bases, the J end lost 4 bases, and 9 bases lay between the germline ends. The CDR3 runs 13 residues. This CDR3 reads CASSDVEVYGYTF. The CDR3 coding sequence is TGTGCCAGCAGTGACGTAGAGGTCTATGGCTACACCTTC.